The 22 T cell receptor beta chains below all came from one sample that was sequenced in a study of PD-L1 blockade in urothelial cancer. Clones were read by immunoSEQ multiplex PCR, and TCRdb kept only the in-frame ones, dropping some. This sample yields 50,000 to 60,000 clones, of which about 86% are seen a single time; less than 3% belongs to the top ten. The specimen was PBMCs, collected around atezolizumab (anti-PD-L1) treatment. The origin of the receptors is a man aged 50-59 years with urothelial cancer.

This clone was recorded once. This rearrangement joins TRBV18 to TRBJ2-1, with TRBD1 identical over 7 bases. CDR1 KGHSH and CDR2 LQKENI come from the germline V gene. Unmatched junction bases numbered 5, after V lost 3 bases and J lost 3 bases. The CDR3 sequence is 15 residues long. CDR3 in DNA: TGTGCCAGCTCACCGGACAGGTTGGTCTACAATGAGCAGTTCTTC. Residues: CASSPDRLVYNEQFF.

The chain recombines TRBV18 with TRBJ2-7; D gene uncertain. Germline V gives CDR1 KGHSH, CDR2 LQKENI. This CDR3 contains 17 residues. The V end lost 2 bases, the J end lost 0 bases, and 17 bases lay between the germline ends. DNA of the CDR3: TGTGCCAGCTCACCATTCGCCCCGCGGCAGAGCTCCTACGAGCAGTACTTC. Translated, it gives CASSPFAPRQSSYEQYF. Looking up the rest from reference TRBV18 and TRBJ2-7 gives the full variable domain: NAGVMQNPRHLVRRRGQEARLRCSPMKGHSHVYWYRQLPEEGLKFMVYLQKENIIDESGMPKERFSAEFPKEGPSILRIQQVVRGDSAAYFCASSPFAPRQSSYEQYFGPGTRLTVT.

The CDR3 here is CASSPRNTEAFF. The DNA of the CDR3 is TGTGCCAGCTCACCGCGGAACACTGAAGCTTTCTTT. The V gene is TRBV18, the J gene TRBJ1-1; D not certain. There are 12 residues in the CDR3. Trimming removed 3 bases at V and 1 base at J, with 3 bases between. CDR1 is KGHSH and CDR2 is LQKENI in the germline V gene.

The chain combines TRBV19 with TRBJ2-7; 7 bases line up with TRBD1. The CDR3 covers 14 residues. Unmatched junction bases numbered 4, after V lost 5 bases and J lost 0 bases. CDR1 is LNHDA, CDR2 SQIVND, per germline (reference sequence). The CDR3 loop reads CASSPQGNSYEQYF. The DNA for the CDR3 is TGTGCCAGTAGTCCACAGGGGAACTCCTACGAGCAGTACTTC.

The chain recombines TRBV6-6 with TRBJ1-1; D gene uncertain. The V gene's germline CDR1 is MNHNY and CDR2 SVGAGI (reference sequence). Between the trimmed V and J ends, which lost 0 bases and 4 bases, there was a span of 6 bases. CDR3 length equals 13 residues. CDR3 bases: TGTGCCAGCAGTTACTCAGGAGGCACTGAAGCTTTCTTT. Translation gives CASSYSGGTEAFF.

The chain uses TRBV18 and TRBJ2-7, with unresolved D. The CDR3 length is 14 residues. From germline, CDR1 is KGHSH and CDR2 LQKENI. V was shortened by 4 bases and J by 0 bases, with 10 bases between the two germline ends. Here the CDR3 reads CASSLGPGSYEQYF. CDR3 sequence (DNA): TGTGCCAGCTCACTAGGCCCGGGCTCCTACGAGCAGTACTTC.

CDR3 sequence reads: CASSPGGSGSHNEQFF. CDR3 nucleotide sequence: TGTGCCAGCAGCCCTGGTGGTAGCGGGAGCCACAATGAGCAGTTCTTC. The chain links TRBV11-3 to TRBJ2-1, with 9 bases lining up with TRBD2. CDR3 length: 16 residues. Germline V lookup: CDR1 SGHNT, CDR2 YENEEA. V was clipped by 5 bases and J by 5 bases; unmatched bases: 10.

V gene TRBV4-1 combines with J gene TRBJ1-3; D may be TRBD1 (5 bases). The CDR3 covers 16 residues. Deletions cut 2 bases from V and 4 bases from J, with 15 bases between. Germline CDR1 MGHRA, CDR2 YSYEKL. The CDR3 DNA reads TGCGCCAGCAGCCAATCTACGACAGTTGCCGGAAACACCATATATTTT. Translating gives CASSQSTTVAGNTIYF.

This sequence joins TRBV9 and TRBJ1-2, with D possibly matching TRBD1 (6 bases). The CDR3 consists of 13 residues. V lost 2 bases and J lost 8, with 13 bases in between. In germline, CDR1 is SGDLS, CDR2 YYNGEE. The CDR3: CASSVEGGIGYTF. The CDR3 DNA reads TGTGCCAGCAGCGTGGAGGGGGGGATCGGCTACACCTTC.

This chain uses TRBV6-5 with TRBJ1-3, with 8 bases identical to TRBD1. The J segment lost 11 bases and the V segment lost 0 bases, leaving 3 bases of the junction unmatched. The CDR3 has 13 residues. The V gene's germline CDR1 is MNHEY and CDR2 SVGAGI. CDR3 DNA sequence: TGTGCCAGCAGTTACTCGAACAGGGGGTCCATATATTTT. It is translated as CASSYSNRGSIYF.

The rearrangement uses TRBV7-3 and TRBJ2-3, with TRBD2 matching over 8 bases. Trimming took 2 bases from V and 6 from J; bases not matched to a gene: 13. Per germline, CDR1 SGHTA and CDR2 FQGTGA. CDR3 length equals 17 residues. The CDR3 region is CASSLSGGVREKDTQYF. CDR3 nucleotides: TGTGCCAGCAGCTTATCGGGGGGGGTGCGGGAGAAGGATACGCAGTATTTT.

This chain connects TRBV27 to TRBJ2-2; D may be TRBD2 (5 bases). V dropped 5 bases and J dropped 4 bases, with 8 bases sitting between them. Germline assignment: CDR1 MNHEY and CDR2 SMNVEV (reference sequence). This CDR3 has 13 residues. The CDR3 reads CASSLAGTGELFF. The CDR3 DNA reads TGTGCCAGCAGTCTTGCGGGCACCGGGGAGCTGTTTTTT.

This chain connects TRBV6-6 to TRBJ1-4; 8 bases align to TRBD1. The CDR3 loop spans 15 amino acids. After removal of 5 bases from V and 10 bases from J, the junction contained 12 bases not matched to a gene. The germline CDR1 and CDR2 sequences are MNHNY and SVGAGI (reference sequence). This CDR3 is CASSSTAQGGLKLFF. CDR3 coding DNA: TGTGCCAGCAGTAGCACCGCACAGGGGGGTTTAAAACTGTTTTTT.

This chain joins TRBV4-1 and TRBJ2-1; 9 bases match TRBD2. Per the germline V gene, CDR1 is MGHRA and CDR2 is YSYEKL. The trim removed 0 bases at V and 6 bases at J, leaving 12 bases unmatched. The CDR3 length is 18 residues. CDR3 sequence (DNA): TGCGCCAGCAGCCAAGATAGCGGCGGGAGGGCCGTTCTCAATGAGCAGTTCTTC. Protein: CASSQDSGGRAVLNEQFF.

The chain links TRBV18 to TRBJ2-7, with 11 bases that match TRBD1. The CDR3 totals 15 residues. The J segment lost 4 bases and the V segment lost 3 bases, leaving 5 bases of the junction unmatched. In germline, CDR1 is KGHSH, CDR2 LQKENI. The CDR3 loop is CASSPAGTGGYEQYF. Written as DNA, the CDR3 is TGTGCCAGCTCACCGGCCGGGACAGGGGGTTACGAGCAGTACTTC.

The table lists this clone with a count of one. This chain uses TRBV7-2 with TRBJ2-5, with D unresolved. Looked up from germline, CDR1 is SGHTA and CDR2 is FQGNSA. The length of the CDR3 is 16 residues. Trimming cost V 5 bases and J 4 bases, with 20 bases left between them. CDR3 sequence: CASSLQPRRLRETQYF. The CDR3 bases are TGTGCCAGCAGCCTACAGCCCCGCCGATTAAGAGAGACCCAGTACTTC.

The rearrangement joins TRBV11-2 to TRBJ2-7; 11 bases map to TRBD1. Germline CDR1 reads SGHAT; CDR2 reads FQNNGV. This CDR3 is built from 15 residues. V lost 2 bases to trimming and J lost 3 bases; unmatched junction nucleotides: 3. CDR3 sequence reads: CASSLWTGGIYEQYF. CDR3 coding DNA: TGTGCCAGCAGCTTATGGACAGGGGGCATCTACGAGCAGTACTTC.

This chain uses TRBV27 with TRBJ1-2; a possible D gene is TRBD1 (6 bases). Germline lookup yields CDR1 MNHEY and CDR2 SMNVEV (reference sequence). Trimming took 6 bases from V and 8 from J, leaving 19 bases between them. The length of the CDR3 is 14 residues. The CDR3 reads CASSAGRGARGYTF. The DNA for the CDR3 is TGTGCCAGCAGCGCCGGTCGGGGGGCACGAGGCTACACCTTC.

This clone has more than one count but fewer than ten. Other DNA sequences in the sample encode the same CDR3. This chain's CDR3 is CASSQAGANTGELFF. CDR3 nucleotides: TGTGCCAGCAGCCAAGCGGGGGCGAACACCGGGGAGCTGTTTTTT. The chain employs TRBV4-2 and TRBJ2-2; TRBD2 might be the D (6 bases). The CDR3 is 15 residues long. Germline V lookup: CDR1 LGHNA, CDR2 YNFKEQ. Between the trimmed V and J ends, which lost 1 base and 0 bases, there was a span of 6 bases.

This chain joins TRBV4-1 and TRBJ2-3; TRBD2 is a possible D gene (6 bases). Trimming left V 3 bases short and J 1 base short, with 14 bases between. The germline V gene encodes CDR1 MGHRA and CDR2 YSYEKL. CDR3 size: 16 residues. As DNA, the CDR3 is TGCGCCAGCAGCCAGGACCCGGGAGCGGGCACAGATACGCAGTATTTT. Translated, it gives CASSQDPGAGTDTQYF.

The chain employs TRBV28 and TRBJ2-7, with TRBD2 identical over 10 bases. The CDR3 extends over 17 amino acids. Germline lookup yields CDR1 MDHEN and CDR2 SYDVKM. J gave up 6 bases and V 3 bases, and 14 bases lay outside the gene matches. CDR3 protein: CASSFPLSGRNPAEQYF. The CDR3 DNA is TGTGCCAGCAGTTTTCCCCTTAGCGGGAGGAATCCTGCCGAGCAGTACTTC.

This chain connects TRBV5-1 to TRBJ2-7; TRBD2 matches 9 bases. The germline gives CDR1 SGHRS, CDR2 YFSETQ. The CDR3 extends over 15 amino acids. Germline trimming cut 1 base from V and 2 bases from J; bases unmatched to any gene: 4. The DNA of the CDR3 is TGCGCCAGCAGCTTGAGAGTAGCGGGAGCCTACGAGCAGTACTTC. This sequence encodes CASSLRVAGAYEQYF.